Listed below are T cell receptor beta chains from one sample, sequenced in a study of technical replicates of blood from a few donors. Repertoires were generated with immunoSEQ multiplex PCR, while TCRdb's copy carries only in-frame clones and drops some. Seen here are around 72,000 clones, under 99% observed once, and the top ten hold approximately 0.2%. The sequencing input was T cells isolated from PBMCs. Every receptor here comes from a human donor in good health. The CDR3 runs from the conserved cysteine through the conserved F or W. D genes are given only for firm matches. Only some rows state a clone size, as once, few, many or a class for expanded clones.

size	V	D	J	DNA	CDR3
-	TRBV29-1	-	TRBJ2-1	TGCAGCGTTGGACGGGAATCCTACAATGAGCAGTTCTTC	CSVGRESYNEQFF
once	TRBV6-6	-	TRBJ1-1	TGTGCCAGCAGTACCTCCGCAGGGCAGGGGCAGGGAGAAGCTTTCTTT	CASSTSAGQGQGEAFF
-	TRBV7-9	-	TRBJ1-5	TGTGCCAGCAGCTTAGGAGGGGAGGTGCAGGGTAGCAATCAGCCCCAGCATTTT	CASSLGGEVQGSNQPQHF
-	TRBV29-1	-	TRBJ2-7	TGCAGCGCGGGATCAGATTACGAGCAGTACTTC	CSAGSDYEQYF
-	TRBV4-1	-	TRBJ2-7	TGCGCCAGCAGCCAAGATAACTACGAGCAGTACTTC	CASSQDNYEQYF
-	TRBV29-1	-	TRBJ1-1	TGCAGTCAGGCCCTGGGCACTGAAGCTTTCTTT	CSQALGTEAFF
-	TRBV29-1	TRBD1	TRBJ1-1	TGCAGCGTTGCGGCGGAGACAGGGGGCACTGAGGCTTTCTTT	CSVAAETGGTEAFF
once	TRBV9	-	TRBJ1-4	TGTGCCAGCAGCCCTGGGGGGAATGAAAAACTGTTTTTT	CASSPGGNEKLFF
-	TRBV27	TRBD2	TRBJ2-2	TGTGCCAGCAGTTTTTTTGGGGGGGACACCGGGGAGCTGTTTTTT	CASSFFGGDTGELFF
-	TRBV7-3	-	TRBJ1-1	TGTGCCAGCAGCTTAACGTCAGGGATGGCTTTCTTT	CASSLTSGMAFF
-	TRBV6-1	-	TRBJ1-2	TGTGCCAGCAAAAGTACAGGGAACGACTATGGCTACACCTTC	CASKSTGNDYGYTF
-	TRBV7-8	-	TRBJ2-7	TGTGCCAGCAGCTTAGCGCGGGGGCGGAGCTCAACTTACGAGCAGTACTTC	CASSLARGRSSTYEQYF
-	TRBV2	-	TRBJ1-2	TGTGCCAGCAGTGGCAACTCCCCGGGTGGCTACACCTTC	CASSGNSPGGYTF
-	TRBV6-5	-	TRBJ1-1	TGTGCCAGCACCACGGGGAACACTGAAGCTTTCTTT	CASTTGNTEAFF
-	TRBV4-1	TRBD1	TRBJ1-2	TGCGCCAGCAGCCAAGAAGAGGGGGCAAGTAGGTATGGCTACACCTTC	CASSQEEGASRYGYTF
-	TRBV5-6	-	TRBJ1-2	TGTGCCAGCAGCTTGGCAGGAATGGGCTACACCTTC	CASSLAGMGYTF
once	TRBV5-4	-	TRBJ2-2	TGTGCCAGCAGCTTCGAGGGCTCGGACACCGGGGAGCTGTTTTTT	CASSFEGSDTGELFF
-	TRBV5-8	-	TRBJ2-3	TGTGCCAGCAGGAGAAAGGGGTTCACAGATACGCAGTATTTT	CASRRKGFTDTQYF
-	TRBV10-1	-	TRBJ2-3	TGCGCCAGCAGTGGTGGGGACTTCCCTAGCACAGATACGCAGTATTTT	CASSGGDFPSTDTQYF
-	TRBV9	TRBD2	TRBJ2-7	TGTGCCAGCAGCGTAGGGGCGGGAGGAAGAGATTCCTACGAGCAGTACTTC	CASSVGAGGRDSYEQYF
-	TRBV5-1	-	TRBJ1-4	TGCGCCCCCCAACAGGAAACAACTAATGAAAAACTGTTTTTT	CAPQQETTNEKLFF
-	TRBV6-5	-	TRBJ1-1	TGTGCCAGCAGTTCGGGAAGTATTCGTAACACTGAAGCTTTCTTT	CASSSGSIRNTEAFF
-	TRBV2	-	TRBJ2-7	TGTGCCAGCAGTCCGGGGTACGAGCAGTACTTC	CASSPGYEQYF
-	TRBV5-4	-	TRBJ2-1	TGTGCCAGCAGCTTGTATGGGGGGTACAATGAGCAGTTCTTC	CASSLYGGYNEQFF
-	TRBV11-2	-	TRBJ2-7	TGTGCCAGCAGCTTAAGTGGTGGCCCCCCCTACGAGCAGTACTTC	CASSLSGGPPYEQYF
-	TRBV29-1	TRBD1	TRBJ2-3	TGCAGCGTCGAGGGGACAGGGACGACTAGCACAGATACGCAGTATTTT	CSVEGTGTTSTDTQYF
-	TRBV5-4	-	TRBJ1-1	TGTGCCAGCAGCTTGGGTTGGCACAGGAACACTGAAGCTTTCTTT	CASSLGWHRNTEAFF
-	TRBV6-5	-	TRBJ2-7	TGTGCCAGCAGTCCGGAGGGGTGGACCTACGAGCAGTACTTC	CASSPEGWTYEQYF
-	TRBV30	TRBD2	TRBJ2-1	TGTGCCTGGAGTGTAAGCCTAGCGGGGTACAATGAGCAGTTCTTC	CAWSVSLAGYNEQFF
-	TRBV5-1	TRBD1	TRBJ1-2	TGCGCCAGCAGCACGGGACAGGGAAACTATGGCTACACCTTC	CASSTGQGNYGYTF
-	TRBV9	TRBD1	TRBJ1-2	TGTGCCAGCAGCCAGGGGGTCGGATCCTATGGCTACACCTTC	CASSQGVGSYGYTF
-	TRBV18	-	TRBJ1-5	TGTGCCAGCTCACCGTCTCAGGTGGATCAGCCCCAGCATTTT	CASSPSQVDQPQHF
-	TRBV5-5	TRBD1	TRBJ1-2	TGTGCCAGCAGCTCGAGGACAGGCAGTAGGGGAGGCTACACCTTC	CASSSRTGSRGGYTF
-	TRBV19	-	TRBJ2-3	TGTGCCAGTTCGGGAATAGCGGGCACAGATACGCAGTATTTT	CASSGIAGTDTQYF
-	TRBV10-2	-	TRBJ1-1	TGCGCCAGCAGCCCCGGGAGAAGACTTGAAGCTTTCTTT	CASSPGRRLEAFF
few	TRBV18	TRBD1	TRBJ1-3	TGTGCCAGCTCACCACCGAGGCAGGGGGCAAACACCATATATTTT	CASSPPRQGANTIYF
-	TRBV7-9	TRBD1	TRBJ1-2	TGTGCCAGCAGCGCATTTGACAGGGGCTCAGGTGGCTACACCTTC	CASSAFDRGSGGYTF
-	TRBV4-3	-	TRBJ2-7	TGCGCCAGCAGCCAAGTGTGGGCCTCGGCGTACGAGCAGTACTTC	CASSQVWASAYEQYF
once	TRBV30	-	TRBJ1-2	TGTGCCTGGTTTTCGGGGGGCATAAAATCGGATGGCTACACCTTC	CAWFSGGIKSDGYTF
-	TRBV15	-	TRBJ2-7	TGTGCCACCAGCAGAGTGGGGGCGGCCTACGAGCAGTACTTC	CATSRVGAAYEQYF
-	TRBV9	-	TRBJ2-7	TGTGCCAGCAGCGAACAGGGGAGGTTCGACGAGCAGTACTTC	CASSEQGRFDEQYF
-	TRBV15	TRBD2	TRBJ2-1	TGTGCCACCAGAGCTAGCGGGAGCGGCGCCTACAATGAGCAGTTCTTC	CATRASGSGAYNEQFF
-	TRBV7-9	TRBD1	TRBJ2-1	TGTGCCAGCAGCTCCCGGGACAGGGGGCCCCACAATGAGCAGTTCTTC	CASSSRDRGPHNEQFF
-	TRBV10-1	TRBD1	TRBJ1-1	TGCGCCAGCAGTTCGACAGGGATGAACACTGAAGCTTTCTTT	CASSSTGMNTEAFF
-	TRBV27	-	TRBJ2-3	TGTGCCAGCAGTTTTCGGCAGGGCCTAGATACGCAGTATTTT	CASSFRQGLDTQYF
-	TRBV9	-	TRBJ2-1	TGTGCCAGCAGCGTAGGGTCGGGGACTAATGAGCAGTTCTTC	CASSVGSGTNEQFF
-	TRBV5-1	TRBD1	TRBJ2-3	TGCGCCAGCAGCACGGGGACAGTTAGCGCAGATACGCAGTATTTT	CASSTGTVSADTQYF
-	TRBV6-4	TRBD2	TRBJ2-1	TGTGCCAGCAGTGAGAGCGGGAGTATCGATGAGCAGTTCTTC	CASSESGSIDEQFF
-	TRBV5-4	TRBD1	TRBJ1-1	TGTGCCAGCAGCAGTGAGGGGGCCGTAAAGGAAGCTTTCTTT	CASSSEGAVKEAFF
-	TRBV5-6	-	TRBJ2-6	TGTGCCAGCATCGAAACTTACTCTGGGGCCAACGTCCTGACTTTC	CASIETYSGANVLTF
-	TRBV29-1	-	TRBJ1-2	TGCAGCGTTGTACAGAAGGAAGGCTACACCTTC	CSVVQKEGYTF
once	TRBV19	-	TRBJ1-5	TGTGCCAGTAGTATAGAGGCGGAGGGACGGCCCCAGCATTTT	CASSIEAEGRPQHF
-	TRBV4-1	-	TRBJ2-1	TGCGCCAGCAGCCAAGAATCCGGGAGTTGGAATGAGCAGTTCTTC	CASSQESGSWNEQFF
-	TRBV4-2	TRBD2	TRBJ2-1	TGTGCCAGCAGCCAAGATACGACTAGCGGGGTATACAATGAGCAGTTCTTC	CASSQDTTSGVYNEQFF
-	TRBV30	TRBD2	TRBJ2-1	TGTGCCTGGAGTGCATATAGCGGGAGCGTGAATGAGCAGTTCTTC	CAWSAYSGSVNEQFF
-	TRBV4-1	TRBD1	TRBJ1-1	TGCGCCAGCAGCCACTCGGGGACAGGGCGCACTGAAGCTTTCTTT	CASSHSGTGRTEAFF
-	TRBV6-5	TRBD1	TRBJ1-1	TGTGCCAGCAGCCCCGGGACAGGGAATCTTCCTGAAGCTTTCTTT	CASSPGTGNLPEAFF
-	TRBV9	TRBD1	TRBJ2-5	TGTGCCAGCAGCGTAGTAGGGACAGGAGGGTACCAAGAGACCCAGTACTTC	CASSVVGTGGYQETQYF
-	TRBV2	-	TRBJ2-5	TGTGCCAGCAGTGGGACAGTCCAAGAGACCCAGTACTTC	CASSGTVQETQYF
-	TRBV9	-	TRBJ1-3	TGTGCCAGCAGCTCTCTAGGGGACTCTGGAAACACCATATATTTT	CASSSLGDSGNTIYF